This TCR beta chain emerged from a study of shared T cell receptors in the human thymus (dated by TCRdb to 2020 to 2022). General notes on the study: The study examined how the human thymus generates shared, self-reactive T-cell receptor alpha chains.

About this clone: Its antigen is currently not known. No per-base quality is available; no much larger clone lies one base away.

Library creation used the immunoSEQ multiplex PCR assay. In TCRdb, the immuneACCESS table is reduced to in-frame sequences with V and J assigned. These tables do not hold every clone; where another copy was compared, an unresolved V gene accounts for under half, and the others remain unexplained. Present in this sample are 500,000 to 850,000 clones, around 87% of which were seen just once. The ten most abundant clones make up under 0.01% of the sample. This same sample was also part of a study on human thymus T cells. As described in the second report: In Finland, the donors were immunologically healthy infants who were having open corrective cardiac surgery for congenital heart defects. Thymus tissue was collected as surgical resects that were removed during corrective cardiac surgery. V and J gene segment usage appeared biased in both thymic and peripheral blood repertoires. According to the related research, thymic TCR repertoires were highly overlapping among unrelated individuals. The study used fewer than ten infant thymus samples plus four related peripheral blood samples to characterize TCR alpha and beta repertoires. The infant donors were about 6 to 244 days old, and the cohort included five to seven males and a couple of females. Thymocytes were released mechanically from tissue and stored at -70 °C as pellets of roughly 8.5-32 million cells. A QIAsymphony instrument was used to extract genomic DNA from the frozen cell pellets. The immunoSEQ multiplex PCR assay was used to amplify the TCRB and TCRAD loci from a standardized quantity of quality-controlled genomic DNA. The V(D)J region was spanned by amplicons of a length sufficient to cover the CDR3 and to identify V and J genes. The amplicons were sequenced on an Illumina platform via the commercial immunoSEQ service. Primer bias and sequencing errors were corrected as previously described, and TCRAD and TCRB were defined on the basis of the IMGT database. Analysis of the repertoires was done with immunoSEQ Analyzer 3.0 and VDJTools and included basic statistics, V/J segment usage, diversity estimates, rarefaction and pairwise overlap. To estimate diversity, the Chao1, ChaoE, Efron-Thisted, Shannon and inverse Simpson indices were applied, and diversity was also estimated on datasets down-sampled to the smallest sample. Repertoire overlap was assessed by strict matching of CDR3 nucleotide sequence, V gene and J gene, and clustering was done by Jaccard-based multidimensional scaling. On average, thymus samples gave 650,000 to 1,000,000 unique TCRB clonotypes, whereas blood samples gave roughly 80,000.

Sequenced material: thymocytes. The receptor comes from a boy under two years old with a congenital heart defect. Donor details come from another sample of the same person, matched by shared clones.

The CDR3 region has the sequence CASSTGTGDQPQHF. The nucleotide sequence is given as TGTGCCAGCAGCACCGGGACAGGGGATCAGCCCCAGCATTTT. The chain uses TRBV27 and TRBJ1-5; 10 bases in the junction line up with TRBD1. Measured from the cysteine to the phenylalanine, the CDR3 is 14 residues long. The DNA shown is the 42-base CDR3, in frame from base 1. From a lookup of the germline V gene (reference sequence), CDR1 and CDR2 are MNHEY and SMNVEV. Germline trimming amounts to 6 bases on V and 5 bases on J, with 4 as the count of junction bases outside the gene matches.